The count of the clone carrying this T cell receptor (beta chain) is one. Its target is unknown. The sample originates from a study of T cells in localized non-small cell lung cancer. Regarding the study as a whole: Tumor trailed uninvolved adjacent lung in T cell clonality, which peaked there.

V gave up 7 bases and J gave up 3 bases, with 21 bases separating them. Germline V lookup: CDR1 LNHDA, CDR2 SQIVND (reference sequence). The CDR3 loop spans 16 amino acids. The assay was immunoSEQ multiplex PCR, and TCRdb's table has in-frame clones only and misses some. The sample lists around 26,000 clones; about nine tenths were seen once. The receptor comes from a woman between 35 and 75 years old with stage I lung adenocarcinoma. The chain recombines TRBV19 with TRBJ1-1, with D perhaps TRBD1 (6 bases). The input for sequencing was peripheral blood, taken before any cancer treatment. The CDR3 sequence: CASNPFTGSGDTEAFF. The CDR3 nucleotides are TGTGCCAGTAATCCCTTTACAGGGTCCGGGGACACTGAAGCTTTCTTT.